This TCR beta chain was retrieved from a study of monozygotic twins with inflammatory bowel disease. TCRdb re-called the 5' RACE reads; every CDR3 protein appears as one record, without DNA. The sample includes 88,000 or so distinct CDR3 sequences. Germline CDR1 reads SGHVS; CDR2 reads FNYEAQ. The CDR3 runs to 13 residues. The sequence was obtained from a human donor with ulcerative colitis or Crohn's disease, or a healthy co-twin of an affected twin (not recorded which). The chain joins TRBV7-6 to TRBJ1-1; TCRdb designates TRBD1, a call that cannot be tested without DNA. The specimen was blood. CDR3 residues: CASSPSPWGGAFF. The whole variable domain, remainder taken from reference TRBV7-6 and TRBJ1-1, is GAGVSQSPRYKVTKRGQDVALRCDPISGHVSLYWYRQALGQGPEFLTYFNYEAQQDKSGLPNDRFSAERPEGSISTLTIQRTEQRDSAMYRCASSPSPWGGAFFGQGTRLTVV.